A single sample is the source of the 14 T cell receptor beta chains below, sequenced in a study of graft-versus-host responses after intestinal transplantation (dated by TCRdb to the early 2020s). What the time point label conveys for this sample: cells obtained before transplantation from donor or recipient. Their specific antigens are unknown. The method behind the library was the immunoSEQ multiplex PCR assay. TCRdb mirrors the immuneACCESS table, restricted to in-frame sequences. Some clones are absent from its copies; in checked studies, under half trace to an unresolved V gene, and the reason for the others is unknown. This sample lists about 28,000 clones; about 86% were detected once. Jointly, the top ten make up approximately 19% of the sample. Sequenced material: unstimulated CD8+ T cells sorted from spleen or lymph node cells, taken before intestinal transplant. Receptors originate from a human donor who received an intestinal transplant.

V usage is TRBV6-4 and J usage is TRBJ2-3, with TRBD1 identical over 9 bases. Unmatched junction bases numbered 7, after V lost 5 bases and J lost 4 bases. This CDR3 region has 15 residues. In germline, CDR1 is MRHNA, CDR2 SNTAGT. The CDR3 bases are TGTGCCAGCAGTCCTACAGGGGGCGAGTCAGATACGCAGTATTTT. Translating gives CASSPTGGESDTQYF.

CDR3 in amino acids: CASSPWDKTSNTEAFF. CDR3 DNA: TGTGCCAGCAGCCCCTGGGACAAGACCTCGAACACTGAAGCTTTCTTT. The chain recombines TRBV11-2 with TRBJ1-1; D may be TRBD1 (6 bases). CDR1 is SGHAT and CDR2 is FQNNGV in the germline V gene. The CDR3 runs 16 residues. The V and J ends lost 5 bases and 1 base respectively, with 17 bases between them.

V gene TRBV4-1 combines with J gene TRBJ2-7; D is perhaps TRBD1 (6 bases). CDR1 and CDR2 (germline): MGHRA, YSYEKL. Trimming removed 1 base from V and 4 bases from J, with 20 bases in between. The CDR3 loop spans 17 amino acids. The CDR3 region has the DNA TGCGCCAGCAGCCAAGTGTGGGGACAACAGGATATGTACGAGCAGTACTTC. It yields the protein CASSQVWGQQDMYEQYF.

This CDR3 reads CASSLGAQYEQYF. The CDR3 DNA follows: TGTGCCAGCAGTTTAGGGGCCCAGTACGAGCAGTACTTC. The genes are TRBV27 and TRBJ2-7, with D perhaps TRBD1 (5 bases). Germline-derived CDR1 and CDR2 are MNHEY and SMNVEV (reference sequence). Trimming took off 2 bases at V and 4 bases at J, with 9 bases between the two ends. CDR3 length: 13 amino acids.

The chain links TRBV7-9 to TRBJ2-7; possible D gene TRBD2, 6 bases. This CDR3 is built from 18 residues. Germline V CDR1 and CDR2: SEHNR, FQNEAQ (reference sequence). Between the trimmed V and J ends, which lost 5 bases and 2 bases, there was a span of 25 bases. The CDR3 region is CASSPPLGGTPTPYEQYF. In nucleotides, the CDR3 is TGTGCCAGCAGCCCCCCTCTTGGGGGGACCCCCACTCCCTACGAGCAGTACTTC.

This clone showed up just once. V gene TRBV4-1 combines with J gene TRBJ2-7, with TRBD1 as a possible D gene (5 bases). CDR3 length: 14 amino acids. With 0 bases removed from V and 1 base from J, the gap between germline ends came to 7 bases. Germline CDR1 MGHRA, CDR2 YSYEKL. In nucleotides, the CDR3 is TGCGCCAGCAGCCAAGATAGGGGTTCCTACGAGCAGTACTTC. This codes for CASSQDRGSYEQYF.

This clone has only a few counts. The V gene is TRBV2, the J gene TRBJ2-3, with 11 nucleotides matching TRBD1. The CDR3 is made up of 14 amino acids. Germline CDR1 SNHLY, CDR2 FYNNEI. V gave up 8 bases and J gave up 5 bases; unmatched junction bases: 6. The CDR3 DNA follows: TGTGCCAGCGCAGGACAGGGGGCTTTAGATACGCAGTATTTT. The encoded protein is CASAGQGALDTQYF.

The V and J genes are TRBV15 and TRBJ2-7; 8 bases line up with TRBD1. The germline CDR1 and CDR2 sequences are LNHNV and YYDKDF (reference sequence). The trim removed 2 bases at V and 2 bases at J, leaving 11 bases unmatched. The CDR3 has 17 residues. CDR3 residues: CATSRNSLTGEAYEQYF. The CDR3 bases are TGTGCCACCAGCAGAAATTCCCTGACAGGGGAGGCCTACGAGCAGTACTTC.

The chain recombines TRBV9 with TRBJ1-4; 7 nucleotides align to TRBD1. The V gene's germline CDR1 is SGDLS and CDR2 YYNGEE. The CDR3 sequence is 15 residues long. Germline trimming cut 0 bases from V and 6 bases from J; bases unmatched to any gene: 5. The CDR3 DNA follows: TGTGCCAGCAGCGTAGGTAGGGGGCATTATGAAAAACTGTTTTTT. It translates to CASSVGRGHYEKLFF.

The rearrangement uses TRBV27 and TRBJ2-7; 8 bases map to TRBD1. The CDR3 extends over 16 amino acids. After removal of 5 bases from V and 12 bases from J, the junction contained 21 bases not matched to a gene. Germline V CDR1 and CDR2: MNHEY, SMNVEV (reference sequence). Here the CDR3 reads CASSSLSDRAFVERYF. The CDR3 DNA sequence: TGTGCCAGCAGTAGTTTATCGGACAGGGCCTTTGTTGAGAGGTACTTC.

This chain uses TRBV9 with TRBJ2-5; 12 bases agree with TRBD2. The germline V gene encodes CDR1 SGDLS and CDR2 YYNGEE. This CDR3 spans 16 amino acids. V trimming: 4 bases; J trimming: 0 bases; junction bases outside the gene matches: 4. The CDR3 DNA reads TGTGCCAGCAGCTCGGGACTAGCGGGCAACCAAGAGACCCAGTACTTC. Its protein product is CASSSGLAGNQETQYF. Combining the CDR3 with reference TRBV9 and TRBJ2-5 gives the whole variable domain DSGVTQTPKHLITATGQRVTLRCSPRSGDLSVYWYQQSLDQGLQFLIQYYNGEERAKGNILERFSAQQFPDLHSELNLSSLELGDSALYFCASSSGLAGNQETQYFGPGTRLLVL.

The chain recombines TRBV6-5 with TRBJ1-2; D is undetermined. Between the trimmed V and J ends, which lost 0 bases and 2 bases, there was a span of 7 bases. This CDR3 comprises 14 residues. Germline V gene data show CDR1 as MNHEY and CDR2 as SVGAGI. CDR3 sequence (DNA): TGTGCCAGCAGTTACTCCGGGGTGAACTATGGCTACACCTTC. Translation gives CASSYSGVNYGYTF.

V usage is TRBV6-1 and J usage is TRBJ1-3; 7 bases match TRBD1. The CDR3 sequence is 17 residues long. V lost 2 bases, J lost 2 bases, and 9 bases stayed unmatched. Germline-derived CDR1 and CDR2 are MNHNS and SASEGT. The CDR3 region is CASSEPFDRVPGNTIYF. CDR3 DNA: TGTGCCAGCAGTGAACCCTTCGACAGGGTCCCTGGAAACACCATATATTTT.

V is TRBV6-5 and J is TRBJ2-3; 7 bases fit TRBD2. The germline gives CDR1 MNHEY, CDR2 SVGAGI. The CDR3 extends over 15 amino acids. The J segment lost 2 bases and the V segment lost 7 bases, leaving 9 bases of the junction unmatched. CDR3 region: CASIYSAGYTDTQYF. In DNA form, the CDR3 reads TGTGCCAGCATTTATTCAGCGGGATACACAGATACGCAGTATTTT.